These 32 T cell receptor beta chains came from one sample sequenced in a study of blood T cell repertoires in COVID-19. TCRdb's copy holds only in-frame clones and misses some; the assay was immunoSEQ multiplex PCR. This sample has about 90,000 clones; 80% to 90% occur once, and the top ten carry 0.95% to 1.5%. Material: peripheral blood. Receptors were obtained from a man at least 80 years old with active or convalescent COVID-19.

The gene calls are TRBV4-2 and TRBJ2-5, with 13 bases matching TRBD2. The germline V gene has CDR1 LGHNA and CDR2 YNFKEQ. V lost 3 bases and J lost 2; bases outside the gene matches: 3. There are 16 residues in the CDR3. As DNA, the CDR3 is TGTGCCAGCAGCCAGGGGGGACTAGCGGGGCAAGAGACCCAGTACTTC. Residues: CASSQGGLAGQETQYF.

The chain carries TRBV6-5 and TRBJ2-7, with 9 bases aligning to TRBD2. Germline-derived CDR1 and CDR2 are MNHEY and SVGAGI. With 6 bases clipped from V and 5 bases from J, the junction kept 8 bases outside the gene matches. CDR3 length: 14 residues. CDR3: CASRNSGRADEQYF. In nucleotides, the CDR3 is TGTGCCAGCAGGAATAGCGGGAGAGCTGACGAGCAGTACTTC.

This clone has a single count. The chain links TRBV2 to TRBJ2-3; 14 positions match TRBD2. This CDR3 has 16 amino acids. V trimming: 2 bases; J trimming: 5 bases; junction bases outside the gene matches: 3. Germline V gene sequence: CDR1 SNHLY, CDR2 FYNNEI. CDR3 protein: CASSEWGLAGEDTQYF. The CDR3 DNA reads TGTGCCAGCAGTGAATGGGGACTAGCGGGAGAAGATACGCAGTATTTT. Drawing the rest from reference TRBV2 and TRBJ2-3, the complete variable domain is EPEVTQTPSHQVTQMGQEVILRCVPISNHLYFYWYRQILGQKVEFLVSFYNNEISEKSEIFDDQFSVERPDGSNFTLKIRSTKLEDSAMYFCASSEWGLAGEDTQYFGPGTRLTVL.

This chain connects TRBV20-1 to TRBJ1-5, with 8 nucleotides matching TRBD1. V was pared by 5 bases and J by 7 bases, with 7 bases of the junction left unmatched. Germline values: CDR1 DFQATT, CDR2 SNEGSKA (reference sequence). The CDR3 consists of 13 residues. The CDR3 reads CSARGQGKQPQHF. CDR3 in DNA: TGCAGTGCTCGTGGACAGGGAAAACAGCCCCAGCATTTT.

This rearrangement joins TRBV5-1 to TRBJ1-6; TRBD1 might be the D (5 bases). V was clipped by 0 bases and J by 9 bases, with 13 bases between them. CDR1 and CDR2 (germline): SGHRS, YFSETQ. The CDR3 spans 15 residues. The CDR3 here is CASSLGQLISSPLHF. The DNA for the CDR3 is TGCGCCAGCAGCTTGGGACAGCTCATTTCTTCACCCCTCCACTTT. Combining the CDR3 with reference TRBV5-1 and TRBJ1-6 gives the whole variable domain KAGVTQTPRYLIKTRGQQVTLSCSPISGHRSVSWYQQTPGQGLQFLFEYFSETQRNKGNFPGRFSGRQFSNSRSEMNVSTLELGDSALYLCASSLGQLISSPLHFGNGTRLTVT.

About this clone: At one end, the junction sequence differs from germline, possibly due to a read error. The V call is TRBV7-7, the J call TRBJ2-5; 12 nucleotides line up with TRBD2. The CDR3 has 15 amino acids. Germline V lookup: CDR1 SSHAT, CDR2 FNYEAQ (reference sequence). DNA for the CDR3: TGTGCTAGCAGCTTAGGGACTAGCGGGTTGGAGACCCAGTACTTC. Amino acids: CASSLGTSGLETQYF. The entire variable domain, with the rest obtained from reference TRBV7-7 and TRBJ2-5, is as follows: GAGVSQSPRYKVTKRGQDVTLRCDPISSHATLYWYQQALGQGPEFLTYFNYEAQPDKSGLPSDRFSAERPEGSISTLTIQRTEQRDSAMYRCASSLGTSGLETQYFGPGTRLLVL.

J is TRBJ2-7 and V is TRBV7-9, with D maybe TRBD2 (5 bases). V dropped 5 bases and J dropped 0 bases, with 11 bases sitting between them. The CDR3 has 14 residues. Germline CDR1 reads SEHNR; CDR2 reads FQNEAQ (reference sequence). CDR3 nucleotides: TGTGCCAGCAGCCGGACTGCAACCTCCTACGAGCAGTACTTC. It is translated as CASSRTATSYEQYF.

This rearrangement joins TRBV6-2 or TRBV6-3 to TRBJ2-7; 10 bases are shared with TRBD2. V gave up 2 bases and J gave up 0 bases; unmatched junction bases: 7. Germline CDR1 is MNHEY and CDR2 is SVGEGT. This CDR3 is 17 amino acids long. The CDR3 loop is CASSYRRTSGTSYEQYF. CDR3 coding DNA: TGTGCCAGCAGTTACCGCCGGACTAGCGGTACCTCCTACGAGCAGTACTTC.

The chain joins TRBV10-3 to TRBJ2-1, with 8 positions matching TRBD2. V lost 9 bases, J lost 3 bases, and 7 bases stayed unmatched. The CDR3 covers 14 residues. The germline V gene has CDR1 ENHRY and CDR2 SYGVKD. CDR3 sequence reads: CAIATSGDYNEQFF. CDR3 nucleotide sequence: TGTGCCATAGCCACTAGCGGAGACTACAATGAGCAGTTCTTC.

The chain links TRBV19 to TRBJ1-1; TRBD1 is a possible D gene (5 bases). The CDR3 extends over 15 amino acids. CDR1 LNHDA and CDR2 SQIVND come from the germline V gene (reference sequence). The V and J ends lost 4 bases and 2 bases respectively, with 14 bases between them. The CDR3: CASSRFTGLNTEAFF. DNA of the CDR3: TGTGCCAGTAGTAGATTTACAGGTTTAAACACTGAAGCTTTCTTT.

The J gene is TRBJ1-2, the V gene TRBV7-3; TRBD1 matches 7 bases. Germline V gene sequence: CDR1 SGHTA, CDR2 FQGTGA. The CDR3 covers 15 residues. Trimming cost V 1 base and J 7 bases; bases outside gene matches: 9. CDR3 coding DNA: TGTGCCAGCAGCTTAAGACCACAGGGGTCCGGTGGCTACACCTTC. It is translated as CASSLRPQGSGGYTF.

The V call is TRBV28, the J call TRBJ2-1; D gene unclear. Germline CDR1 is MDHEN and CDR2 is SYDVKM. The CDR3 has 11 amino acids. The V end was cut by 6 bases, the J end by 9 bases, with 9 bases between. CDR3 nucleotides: TGTGCCAGCAGCCTGGGCTTTGAGCAGTTCTTC. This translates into CASSLGFEQFF.

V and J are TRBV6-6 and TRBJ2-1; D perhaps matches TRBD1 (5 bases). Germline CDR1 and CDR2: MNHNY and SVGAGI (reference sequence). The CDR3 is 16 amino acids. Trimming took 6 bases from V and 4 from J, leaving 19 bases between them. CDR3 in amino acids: CASSYQPRTPYNEQFF. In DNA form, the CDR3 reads TGTGCCAGCAGCTACCAGCCCAGGACACCGTACAATGAGCAGTTCTTC.

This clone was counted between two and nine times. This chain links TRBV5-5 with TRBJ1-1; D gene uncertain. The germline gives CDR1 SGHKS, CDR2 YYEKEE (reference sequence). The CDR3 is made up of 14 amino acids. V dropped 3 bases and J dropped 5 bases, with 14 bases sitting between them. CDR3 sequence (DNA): TGTGCCAGCAGCTCGATACCCGGGGAAACTGAAGCTTTCTTT. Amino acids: CASSSIPGETEAFF. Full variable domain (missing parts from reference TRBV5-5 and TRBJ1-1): DAGVTQSPTHLIKTRGQQVTLRCSPISGHKSVSWYQQVLGQGPQFIFQYYEKEERGRGNFPDRFSARQFPNYSSELNVNALLLGDSALYLCASSSIPGETEAFFGQGTRLTVV.

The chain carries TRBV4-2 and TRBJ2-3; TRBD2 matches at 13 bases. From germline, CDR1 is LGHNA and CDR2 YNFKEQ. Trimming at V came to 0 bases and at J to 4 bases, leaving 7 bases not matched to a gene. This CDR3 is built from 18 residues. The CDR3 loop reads CASSQDGRTSGSSDTQYF. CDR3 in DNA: TGTGCCAGCAGCCAAGATGGGAGGACTAGCGGGAGCTCAGATACGCAGTATTTT.

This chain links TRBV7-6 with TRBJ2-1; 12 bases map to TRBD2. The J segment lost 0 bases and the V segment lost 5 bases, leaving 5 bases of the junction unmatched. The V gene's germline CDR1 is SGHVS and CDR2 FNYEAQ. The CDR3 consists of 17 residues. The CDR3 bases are TGTGCCAGCAGCCCGACTAGCGGGGGCTACTCCTACAATGAGCAGTTCTTC. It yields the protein CASSPTSGGYSYNEQFF.

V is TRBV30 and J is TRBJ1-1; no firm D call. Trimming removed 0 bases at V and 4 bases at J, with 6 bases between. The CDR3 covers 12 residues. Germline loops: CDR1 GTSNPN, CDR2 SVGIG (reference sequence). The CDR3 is CAWSVLGTEAFF. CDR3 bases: TGTGCCTGGAGTGTACTCGGCACTGAAGCTTTCTTT.

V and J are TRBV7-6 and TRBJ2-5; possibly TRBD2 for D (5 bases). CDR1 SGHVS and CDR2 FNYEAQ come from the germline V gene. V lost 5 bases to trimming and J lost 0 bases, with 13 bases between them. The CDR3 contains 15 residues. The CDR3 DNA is TGTGCCAGCAGCCCGGCCGGAGGAGACCAAGAGACCCAGTACTTC. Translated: CASSPAGGDQETQYF.

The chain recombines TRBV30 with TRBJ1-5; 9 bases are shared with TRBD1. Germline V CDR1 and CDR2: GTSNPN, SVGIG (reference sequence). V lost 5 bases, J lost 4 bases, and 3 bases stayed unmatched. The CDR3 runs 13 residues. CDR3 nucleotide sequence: TGTGCCTGGGCGACAGGGGGTAATCAGCCCCAGCATTTT. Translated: CAWATGGNQPQHF.

CDR3 region: CASSPRPLAPEAFF. The CDR3 DNA follows: TGTGCCAGCAGCCCTAGACCTCTTGCGCCTGAAGCTTTCTTT. The chain links TRBV9 to TRBJ1-1, with D unresolved. V lost 4 bases and J 6 bases, leaving 16 bases between the germline ends. CDR3 size: 14 residues. CDR1 is SGDLS and CDR2 is YYNGEE in the germline V gene.

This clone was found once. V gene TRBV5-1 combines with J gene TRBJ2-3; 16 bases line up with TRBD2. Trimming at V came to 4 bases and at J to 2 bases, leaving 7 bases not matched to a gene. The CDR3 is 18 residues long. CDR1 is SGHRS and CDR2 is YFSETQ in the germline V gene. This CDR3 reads CASSLGTSGRGHTDTQYF. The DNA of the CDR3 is TGCGCCAGCAGCCTAGGGACTAGCGGGAGGGGCCACACAGATACGCAGTATTTT.

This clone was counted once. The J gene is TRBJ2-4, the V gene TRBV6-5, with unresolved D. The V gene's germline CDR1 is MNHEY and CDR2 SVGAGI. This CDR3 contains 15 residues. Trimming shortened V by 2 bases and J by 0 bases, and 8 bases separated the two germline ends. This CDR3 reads CASSYDWLAKNIQYF. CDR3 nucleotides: TGTGCCAGCAGTTACGATTGGCTAGCCAAAAACATTCAGTACTTC.

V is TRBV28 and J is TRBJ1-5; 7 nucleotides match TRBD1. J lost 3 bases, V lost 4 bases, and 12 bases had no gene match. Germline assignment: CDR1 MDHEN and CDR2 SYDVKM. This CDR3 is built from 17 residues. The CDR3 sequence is CASSSAGTDTFNQPQHF. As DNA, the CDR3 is TGTGCCAGCAGTTCGGCCGGGACAGACACCTTCAATCAGCCCCAGCATTTT.

The CDR3 DNA follows: TGCGCCAGCAGCCACCCCGGCGAGCGGGAGGGTCGAGGGGAGACCCAGTACTTC. Translated: CASSHPGEREGRGETQYF. J is TRBJ2-5 and V is TRBV4-1; 10 nucleotides agree with TRBD2. V gave up 3 bases and J gave up 5 bases; unmatched junction bases: 15. Per the germline V gene, CDR1 is MGHRA and CDR2 is YSYEKL. The length of the CDR3 is 18 residues.

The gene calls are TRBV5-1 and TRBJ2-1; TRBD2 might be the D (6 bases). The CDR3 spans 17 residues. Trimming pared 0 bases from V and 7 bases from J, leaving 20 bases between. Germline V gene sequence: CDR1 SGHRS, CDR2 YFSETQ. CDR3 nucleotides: TGCGCCAGCAGCTTGGTTCCCGAAAAAGGGACTTTGAATGAGCAGTTCTTC. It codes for CASSLVPEKGTLNEQFF.

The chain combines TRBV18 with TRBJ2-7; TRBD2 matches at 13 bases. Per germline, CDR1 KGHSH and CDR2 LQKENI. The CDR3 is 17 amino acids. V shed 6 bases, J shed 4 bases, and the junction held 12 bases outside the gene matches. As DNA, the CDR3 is TGTGCCAGCTCCAAAGGGACTAGCGGGAACTACGGATACGAGCAGTACTTC. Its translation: CASSKGTSGNYGYEQYF.

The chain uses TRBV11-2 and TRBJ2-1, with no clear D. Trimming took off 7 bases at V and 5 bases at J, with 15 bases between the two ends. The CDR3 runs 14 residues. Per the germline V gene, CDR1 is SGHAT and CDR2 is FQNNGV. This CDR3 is CASTPMHNNNEQFF. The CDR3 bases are TGTGCCAGCACCCCGATGCACAACAACAATGAGCAGTTCTTC.

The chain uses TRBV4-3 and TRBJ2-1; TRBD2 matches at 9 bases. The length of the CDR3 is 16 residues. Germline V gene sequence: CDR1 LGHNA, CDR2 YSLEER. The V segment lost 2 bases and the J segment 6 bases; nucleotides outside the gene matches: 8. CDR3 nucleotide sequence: TGCGCCAGCAGCCAAACTCAGCGGGAGGTTAGCAATGAGCAGTTCTTC. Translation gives CASSQTQREVSNEQFF.

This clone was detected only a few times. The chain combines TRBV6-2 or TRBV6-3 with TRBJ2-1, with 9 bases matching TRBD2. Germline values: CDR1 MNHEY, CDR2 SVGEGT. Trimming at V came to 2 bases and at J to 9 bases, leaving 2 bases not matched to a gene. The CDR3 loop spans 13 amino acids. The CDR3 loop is CASSYGGRAEQFF. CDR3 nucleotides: TGTGCCAGCAGTTACGGCGGGAGGGCTGAGCAGTTCTTC.

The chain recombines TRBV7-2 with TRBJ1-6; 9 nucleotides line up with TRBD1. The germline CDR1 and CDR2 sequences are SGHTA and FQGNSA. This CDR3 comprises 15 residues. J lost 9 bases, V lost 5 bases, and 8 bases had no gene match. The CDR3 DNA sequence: TGTGCCAGCAGCCCTGTAGGGACAGGGTCTTCACCCCTCCACTTT. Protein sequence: CASSPVGTGSSPLHF. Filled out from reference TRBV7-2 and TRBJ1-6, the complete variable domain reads GAGVSQSPSNKVTEKGKDVELRCDPISGHTALYWYRQSLGQGLEFLIYFQGNSAPDKSGLPSDRFSAERTGGSVSTLTIQRTQQEDSAVYLCASSPVGTGSSPLHFGNGTRLTVT.

In nucleotides, the CDR3 is TGCGCCAGCAGCCAAGGCCCTGCCGGAGTTAATCAGCCCCAGCATTTT. Translated, it gives CASSQGPAGVNQPQHF. This chain uses TRBV4-1 with TRBJ1-5; D unclear. This CDR3 has 16 residues. Trimming pared 1 base from V and 4 bases from J, leaving 14 bases between. Germline CDR1 is MGHRA and CDR2 is YSYEKL.

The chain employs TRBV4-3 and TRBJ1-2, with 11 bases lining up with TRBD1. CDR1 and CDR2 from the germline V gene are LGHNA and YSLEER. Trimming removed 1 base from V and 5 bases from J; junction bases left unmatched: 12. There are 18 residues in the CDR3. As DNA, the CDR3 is TGCGCCAGCAGCCAAGGTCGTCCCACCGGGACAGGGGGTTATGGCTACACCTTC. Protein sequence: CASSQGRPTGTGGYGYTF.